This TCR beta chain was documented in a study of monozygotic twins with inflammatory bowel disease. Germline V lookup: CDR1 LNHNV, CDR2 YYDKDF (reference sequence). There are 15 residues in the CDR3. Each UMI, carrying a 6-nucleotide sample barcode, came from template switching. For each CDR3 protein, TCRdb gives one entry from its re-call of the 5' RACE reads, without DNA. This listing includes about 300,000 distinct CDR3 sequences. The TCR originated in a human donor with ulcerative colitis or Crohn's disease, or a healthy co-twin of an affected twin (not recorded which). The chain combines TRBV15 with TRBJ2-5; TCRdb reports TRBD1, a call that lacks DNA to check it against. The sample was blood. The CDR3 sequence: CATRQQGRNQETQYF.